This T cell receptor (beta chain) was obtained from a study of blood T cell repertoires in COVID-19. Study-wide context: Both acute and convalescent COVID-19 samples were obtained from the United States, Italy and Spain. The analysed material was cDNA or gDNA that came from T cells, B-cell-depleted T cells, or PBMCs.

CDR1 and CDR2 (germline): SQVTM, ANQGSEA. Germline trimming cut 5 bases from V and 3 bases from J; bases unmatched to any gene: 3. The CDR3 is 14 amino acids. In the authors' methods: Nucleated cell counts were estimated from reference gene primer amplification. Generated by immunoSEQ multiplex PCR, the TCRdb table keeps only in-frame clones and is missing some. From that table come the V and J calls and clone size; the DNA was used to work out D and trimming. Among 160,000 or so clones, 80% were seen once, and the ten largest hold approximately 7%. The TCR sequence derives from a man between 65 and 85 years old with active or convalescent COVID-19. The sequenced material came from peripheral blood. This rearrangement joins TRBV29-1 to TRBJ2-3, with 12 bases that match TRBD2. The CDR3 is CSVSSGGVTDTQYF. In DNA form, the CDR3 reads TGCAGCGTTTCTAGCGGGGGGGTTACAGATACGCAGTATTTT.